This T cell receptor beta chain was identified during a study of beta chain features in type 1 diabetes. Purity above 95% was achieved in all sorted populations. The CDR3 is 16 amino acids. Trimming took off 1 base at V and 1 base at J, with 12 bases between the two ends. Germline lookup yields CDR1 SEHNR and CDR2 FQNEAQ (reference sequence). The whole isolated RNA underwent reverse transcription, so sequencing captured expressed TCRB transcripts. Sequencing of naive, central memory and regulatory T cell samples gave an average of about 3.57 million reads. Profiling relied on immunoSEQ multiplex PCR, and the TCRdb table lists in-frame clones only, not all of them. This sample has about 930,000 clones, with 17% found just once. Study-wide results and caveats: Researchers cautioned that cDNA sequencing could over-represent cells with high TCR expression.

This clone was seen a few times. The antigen is undetermined. V and J are TRBV7-9 and TRBJ2-3; D uncertain. The sequence came from a woman aged 18-29 years in good health. The sample taken for sequencing was naive CD4+ T cells from blood. The DNA of the CDR3 is TGTGCCAGCAGCTTAGTCGGTCAAGAAGGCACAGATACGCAGTATTTT. Amino acids: CASSLVGQEGTDTQYF.